This entry is about one T cell receptor beta chain. This entry belongs to a study of shared clonotypes between healthy human individuals. A CD45RA+ naive subset and a CD45RA-negative memory subset were split from CD4+ cells. Only in-frame clones appear in the TCRdb table, and some are missing; sequencing was by immunoSEQ multiplex PCR. The profile shows 2 million to 3 million clones, 93% of them singletons. This CDR3 has 13 residues. After removal of 8 bases from V and 5 bases from J, the junction contained 8 bases not matched to a gene. Per the germline V gene, CDR1 is SQVTM and CDR2 is ANQGSEA. V usage is TRBV29-1 and J usage is TRBJ2-7; the match to TRBD1 covers 11 bases. The TCR originated in a man between 18 and 35 years old in good health. Some clones in this sample may be carry-over from other donors' samples. Sequencing input: naive CD4+ T cells from PBMCs. The subset is: CD45RA+ positively selected. CDR3 loop: CSIAGTGGDEQYF. In nucleotides, the CDR3 is TGCAGCATTGCCGGGACAGGGGGGGACGAGCAGTACTTC.